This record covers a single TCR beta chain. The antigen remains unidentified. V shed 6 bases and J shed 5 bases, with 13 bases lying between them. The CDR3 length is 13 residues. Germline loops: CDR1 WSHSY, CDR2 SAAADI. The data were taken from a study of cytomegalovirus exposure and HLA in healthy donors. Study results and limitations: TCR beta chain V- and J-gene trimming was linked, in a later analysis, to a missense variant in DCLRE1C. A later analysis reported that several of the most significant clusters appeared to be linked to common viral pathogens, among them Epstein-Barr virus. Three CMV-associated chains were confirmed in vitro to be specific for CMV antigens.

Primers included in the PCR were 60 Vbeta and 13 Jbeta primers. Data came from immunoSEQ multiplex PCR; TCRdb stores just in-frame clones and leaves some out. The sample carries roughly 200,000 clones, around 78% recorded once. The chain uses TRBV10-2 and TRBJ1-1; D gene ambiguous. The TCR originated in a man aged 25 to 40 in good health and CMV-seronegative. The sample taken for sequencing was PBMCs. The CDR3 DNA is TGCGCCAGCAGCCCCGTCCCGGGAACTGAAGCTTTCTTT. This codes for CASSPVPGTEAFF.